This is a list of T cell receptor beta chains from one sample in a study of blood T cells in healthy people across ages. TCRdb re-called the 5' RACE reads with MiXCR, one entry per CDR3 protein. Of 650,000 to 1,000,000 distinct CDR3 sequences listed, approximately 35% are singletons. Sequences were obtained from blood. These receptors were taken from a man aged 18 to 30 in good health. Both conserved end residues are part of each CDR3. The D gene is left open where the match is weak. A clone size is listed for some rows: how often the clone was seen (once, few, many), or a class if it is expanded.

CDR3: CASSDQLGETQYF; DNA: TGTGCCAGCAGTGACCAGTTAGGAGAGACCCAGTACTTC; V: TRBV2; size: few; D: .; J: TRBJ2-5
CDR3: CASSLETSGGYDTQYF; DNA: TGCGCCAGCAGCTTGGAGACTAGCGGGGGTTACGATACGCAGTATTTT; V: TRBV5-1; size: few; D: TRBD2; J: TRBJ2-3
CDR3: CASSFGLTSGQYF; DNA: TGCGCCAGCAGCTTCGGACTCACCTCAGGCCAGTACTTC; V: TRBV5-1; size: few; D: .; J: TRBJ2-5
CDR3: CASSVSTGGAPLYEQYF; DNA: TGTGCCAGCAGCGTTTCAACAGGGGGAGCCCCTCTCTACGAGCAGTACTTC; V: TRBV7-9; size: .; D: TRBD1; J: TRBJ2-7
CDR3: CSARGSSYNSPLHF; DNA: TGCAGTGCTAGGGGCAGCTCCTATAATTCACCCCTCCACTTT; V: TRBV20-1; size: few; D: .; J: TRBJ1-6
CDR3: CASSLTGGAGREQYF; DNA: TGTGCCAGCAGCTTAACCGGCGGAGCTGGGCGCGAGCAGTACTTC; V: TRBV7-3; size: .; D: .; J: TRBJ2-7
CDR3: CASSSRGRQLYGYTF; DNA: TGTGCCAGCAGCTCCCGAGGTCGACAGCTCTATGGCTACACCTTC; V: TRBV5-5; size: .; D: .; J: TRBJ1-2
CDR3: CASSRRDPAETQYF; DNA: TGTGCCAGCAGCCGCCGGGACCCGGCAGAGACCCAGTACTTC; V: TRBV7-9; size: .; D: .; J: TRBJ2-5
CDR3: CTSSLAAGMNTEAFF; DNA: TGTACCAGCAGCCTCGCGGCGGGGATGAACACTGAAGCTTTCTTT; V: TRBV4-2; size: .; D: .; J: TRBJ1-1
CDR3: CASSLRAGGGYNEQFF; DNA: TGTGCCAGCAGTTTAAGGGCGGGGGGGGGCTACAATGAGCAGTTCTTC; V: TRBV12-3/TRBV12-4; size: .; D: TRBD2; J: TRBJ2-1
CDR3: CASSPRRTGIGETQYF; DNA: TGTGCCAGCAGCCCGCGCCGGACAGGGATAGGAGAGACCCAGTACTTC; V: TRBV7-2; size: .; D: TRBD1; J: TRBJ2-5
CDR3: CASSRGSGGGAADMQYF; DNA: TGTGCCAGCAGCCGCGGATCTGGCGGGGGTGCCGCAGATATGCAGTATTTT; V: TRBV4-2; size: .; D: TRBD2; J: TRBJ2-3
CDR3: CASSLERGKQFF; DNA: TGTGCCAGCAGCCTCGAGCGCGGTAAGCAGTTCTTC; V: TRBV3-1; size: .; D: .; J: TRBJ2-1
CDR3: CASSLASNEQYF; DNA: TGTGCCAGCAGTTTAGCTAGTAACGAGCAGTACTTC; V: TRBV5-1; size: many; D: .; J: TRBJ2-7
CDR3: CASSPRGGQIANYGYTF; DNA: TGTGCCAGCAGCCCCCGTGGGGGGCAGATAGCTAACTATGGCTACACCTTC; V: TRBV7-2; size: many; D: .; J: TRBJ1-2
CDR3: CASSSFPGGVETQYF; DNA: TGTGCCAGCAGTTCCTTCCCCGGGGGGGTGGAGACCCAGTACTTC; V: TRBV27; size: .; D: TRBD2; J: TRBJ2-5
CDR3: CASSFAHGIYGYTF; DNA: TGTGCCAGCAGTTTTGCACACGGAATCTATGGCTACACCTTC; V: TRBV6-5; size: few; D: .; J: TRBJ1-2
CDR3: CSVVREYTGELFF; DNA: TGCAGCGTTGTCAGGGAGTACACCGGGGAGCTGTTTTTT; V: TRBV29-1; size: .; D: .; J: TRBJ2-2
CDR3: CSARDFGGLYREQFF; DNA: TGCAGTGCTAGAGATTTTGGGGGCTTGTATCGCGAGCAGTTCTTC; V: TRBV20-1; size: .; D: .; J: TRBJ2-1
CDR3: CASSQRDRFTGELFF; DNA: TGCGCCAGCAGCCAAAGGGACAGGTTCACCGGGGAGCTGTTTTTT; V: TRBV4-3; size: few; D: TRBD1; J: TRBJ2-2
CDR3: CASLLARPANEKLFF; DNA: TGTGCCAGCCTCCTAGCCCGGCCAGCTAATGAAAAACTGTTTTTT; V: TRBV6-6; size: .; D: .; J: TRBJ1-4
CDR3: CASSQPGLATDTQYF; DNA: TGCGCCAGCAGCCAACCCGGACTAGCTACAGATACGCAGTATTTT; V: TRBV4-1; size: few; D: TRBD2; J: TRBJ2-3
CDR3: CASTQTGGARSTEAFF; DNA: TGTGCCAGCACCCAGACAGGGGGCGCGAGGAGCACTGAAGCTTTCTTT; V: TRBV27; size: .; D: TRBD1; J: TRBJ1-1
CDR3: CASSLVTGNYGYTF; DNA: TGTGCCAGCAGTTTGGTAACAGGGAACTATGGCTACACCTTC; V: TRBV12-3/TRBV12-4; size: many; D: .; J: TRBJ1-2
CDR3: CASSSEYGEQYF; DNA: TGTGCCAGCAGTTCTGAGTACGGGGAGCAGTACTTC; V: TRBV6-2/TRBV6-3; size: .; D: .; J: TRBJ2-7
CDR3: CSARGSGGHSGANVLTF; DNA: TGCAGTGCTAGAGGTTCAGGTGGGCACTCTGGGGCCAACGTCCTGACTTTC; V: TRBV20-1; size: many; D: .; J: TRBJ2-6
CDR3: CAISAGTPEAPEQFF; DNA: TGTGCCATCAGTGCCGGGACACCTGAAGCCCCTGAGCAGTTCTTC; V: TRBV10-3; size: .; D: .; J: TRBJ2-1
CDR3: CSVERALNTEAFF; DNA: TGCAGCGTTGAAAGGGCCCTGAACACTGAAGCTTTCTTT; V: TRBV29-1; size: .; D: .; J: TRBJ1-1
CDR3: CASSLTGDVSRALTDTQYF; DNA: TGTGCCAGCAGTTTAACGGGAGATGTGTCGCGGGCCCTCACAGATACGCAGTATTTT; V: TRBV28; size: many; D: .; J: TRBJ2-3
CDR3: CASSLDSASTDAQYF; DNA: TGTGCCAGCAGCCTCGACAGTGCCTCCACAGATGCGCAGTATTTT; V: TRBV7-2; size: .; D: .; J: TRBJ2-3
CDR3: CASGQVPWQNYGYTF; DNA: TGCGCCAGCGGCCAAGTACCGTGGCAGAACTATGGCTACACCTTC; V: TRBV4-3; size: .; D: .; J: TRBJ1-2
CDR3: CSARVGNNEQFF; DNA: TGCAGTGCTAGAGTTGGAAACAATGAGCAGTTCTTC; V: TRBV20-1; size: few; D: .; J: TRBJ2-1
CDR3: CASSTRTSGDGDTRYF; DNA: TGCGCCAGCAGCACCCGGACTAGCGGGGACGGAGATACGCGGTATTTT; V: TRBV5-1; size: .; D: TRBD2; J: TRBJ2-3
CDR3: CASSGSGGPHTDTQYF; DNA: TGTGCCAGCAGCGGAAGCGGGGGGCCCCACACAGATACGCAGTATTTT; V: TRBV7-9; size: .; D: TRBD2; J: TRBJ2-3
CDR3: CASSSFWDRGRSEQFF; DNA: TGTGCCAGCAGTTCCTTCTGGGACAGGGGGCGGAGTGAGCAGTTCTTC; V: TRBV27; size: .; D: TRBD1; J: TRBJ2-1